This T cell receptor (beta chain) was identified during a study of cytomegalovirus exposure and HLA in healthy donors. Across the study: Within an early data release were 65 million to 90 million unique TCRs drawn from HLA-typed donors. General study results and limits: TCR beta sequences reportedly predicted most subjects' HLA-A and HLA-B alleles accurately. Among the sequence variants, a highly shared cluster was likely an artifact of sequencing. Researchers catalogued roughly 150 TCR beta chains as cytomegalovirus-associated.

Vbeta (60) and Jbeta (13) primers were used in the PCR. Sequenced by immunoSEQ multiplex PCR; TCRdb stores in-frame clones only, minus some. The data hold over 200,000 clones, with around 80% observed a single time. There are a few counts of this clone. Its antigen is currently unknown. The sequencing sample was made of PBMCs. The receptor comes from a woman in her sixties or seventies in good health and CMV-seropositive.

The CDR3 loop reads CASSTTGGATYEQYF. The CDR3 DNA follows: TGTGCCAGTAGTACCACAGGGGGCGCAACCTACGAGCAGTACTTC. The chain is built from TRBV19 and TRBJ2-7; 9 bases agree with TRBD1. With 4 bases clipped from V and 2 bases from J, the junction kept 6 bases outside the gene matches. CDR1 and CDR2 (germline): LNHDA, SQIVND (reference sequence). This CDR3 region has 15 residues.